Sequencing of this T cell receptor (beta chain) was carried out in a study of PD-1 blockade in classical Hodgkin lymphoma. Some clones are missing from TCRdb's copy, which holds only in-frame ones; the method was immunoSEQ multiplex PCR. Among about 60,000 clones listed, around nine tenths were seen once. Germline CDR1 and CDR2: LNHDA and SQIVND (reference sequence). Between the trimmed V and J ends, which lost 7 bases and 5 bases, there was a span of 9 bases. The CDR3 length is 12 residues. Time point reported: cycle 4 day 1 (C4D1), after five to seven weeks of nivolumab. Following autologous stem cell transplantation, relapse occurred in every patient, and exposure to brentuximab vedotin varied.

The sequence was collected from a human donor with classical Hodgkin lymphoma. The sequences come from peripheral blood mononuclear cells (PBMCs), collected before the fourth cycle of nivolumab. The gene calls are TRBV19 and TRBJ1-3; D is unclear. For the CDR3, the DNA is TGTGCCAGTACATTACAAAGAAACACCATATATTTT. Translation gives CASTLQRNTIYF.